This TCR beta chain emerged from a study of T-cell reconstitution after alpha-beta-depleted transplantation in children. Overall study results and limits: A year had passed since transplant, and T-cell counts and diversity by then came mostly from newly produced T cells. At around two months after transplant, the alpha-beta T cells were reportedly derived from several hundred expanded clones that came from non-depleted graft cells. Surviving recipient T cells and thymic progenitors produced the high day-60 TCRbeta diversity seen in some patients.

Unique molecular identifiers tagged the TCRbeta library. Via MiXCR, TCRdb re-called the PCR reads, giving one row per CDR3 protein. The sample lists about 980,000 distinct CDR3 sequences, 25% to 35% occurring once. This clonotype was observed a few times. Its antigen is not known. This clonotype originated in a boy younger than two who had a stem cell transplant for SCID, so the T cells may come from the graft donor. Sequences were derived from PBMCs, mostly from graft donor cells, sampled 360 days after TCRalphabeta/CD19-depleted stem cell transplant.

The CDR3 DNA is TGTGCCAGCAGCTTTGTAGGGGGAAGGGGGAACATTCAGTACTTC. The encoded protein is CASSFVGGRGNIQYF. The chain has TRBV7-2 and TRBJ2-4, with a weak D call TRBD1 (6 bases). CDR1 and CDR2 from the germline V gene are SGHTA and FQGNSA. The length of the CDR3 is 15 residues. Trimming shortened V by 3 bases and J by 7 bases, and 16 bases separated the two germline ends.